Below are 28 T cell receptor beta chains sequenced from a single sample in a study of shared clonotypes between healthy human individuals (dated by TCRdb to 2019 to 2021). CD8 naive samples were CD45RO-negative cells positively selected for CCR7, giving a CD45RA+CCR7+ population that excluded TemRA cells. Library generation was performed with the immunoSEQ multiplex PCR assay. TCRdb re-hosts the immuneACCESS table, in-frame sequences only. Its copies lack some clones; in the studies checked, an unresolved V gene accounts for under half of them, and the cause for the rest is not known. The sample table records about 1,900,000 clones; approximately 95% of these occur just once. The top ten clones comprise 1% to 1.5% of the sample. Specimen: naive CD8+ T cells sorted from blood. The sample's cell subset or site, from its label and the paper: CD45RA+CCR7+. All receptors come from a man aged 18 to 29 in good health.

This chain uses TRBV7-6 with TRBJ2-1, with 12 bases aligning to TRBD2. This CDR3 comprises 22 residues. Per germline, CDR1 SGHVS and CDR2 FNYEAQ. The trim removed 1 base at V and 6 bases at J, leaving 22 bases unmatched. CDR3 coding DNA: TGTGCCAGCAGCTTAGAGTGGGGCCTAGCGGGAGGGCCAGGAACCTTTAGCAATGAGCAGTTCTTC. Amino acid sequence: CASSLEWGLAGGPGTFSNEQFF. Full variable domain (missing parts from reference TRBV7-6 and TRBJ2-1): GAGVSQSPRYKVTKRGQDVALRCDPISGHVSLYWYRQALGQGPEFLTYFNYEAQQDKSGLPNDRFSAERPEGSISTLTIQRTEQRDSAMYRCASSLEWGLAGGPGTFSNEQFFGPGTRLTVL.

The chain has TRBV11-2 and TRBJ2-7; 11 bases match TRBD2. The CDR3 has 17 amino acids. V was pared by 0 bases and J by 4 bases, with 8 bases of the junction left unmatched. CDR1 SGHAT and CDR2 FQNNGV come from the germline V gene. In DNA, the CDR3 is TGTGCCAGCAGCTTAGAGTGGCTAGCGGGGGGCCTGTACGAGCAGTACTTC. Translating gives CASSLEWLAGGLYEQYF.

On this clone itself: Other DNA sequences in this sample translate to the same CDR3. The CDR3 reads CASSVGDNTEAFF. The CDR3 region has the DNA TGTGCCAGCAGCGTAGGTGACAACACTGAAGCTTTCTTT. The chain has TRBV9 and TRBJ1-1; the D is unclear. V lost 0 bases and J 2 bases, leaving 5 bases between the germline ends. The germline CDR1 and CDR2 sequences are SGDLS and YYNGEE. The CDR3 loop spans 13 amino acids.

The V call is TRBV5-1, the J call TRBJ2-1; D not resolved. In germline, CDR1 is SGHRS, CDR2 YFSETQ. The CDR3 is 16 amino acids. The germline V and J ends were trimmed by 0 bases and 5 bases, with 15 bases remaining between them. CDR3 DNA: TGCGCCAGCAGCTTGGCCGGGCCGAGTCCTCACAATGAGCAGTTCTTC. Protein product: CASSLAGPSPHNEQFF.

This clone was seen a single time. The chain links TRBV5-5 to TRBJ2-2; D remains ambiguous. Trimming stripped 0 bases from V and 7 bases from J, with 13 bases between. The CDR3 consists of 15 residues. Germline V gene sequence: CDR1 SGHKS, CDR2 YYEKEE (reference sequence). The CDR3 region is CASSLEDRVYGELFF. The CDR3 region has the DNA TGTGCCAGCAGCTTGGAAGACCGGGTGTACGGGGAGCTGTTTTTT.

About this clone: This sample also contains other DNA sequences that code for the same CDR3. Written as DNA, the CDR3 is TGTGCCAGCAGCGTAGGGGTAAACTCCTACGAGCAGTACTTC. It translates to CASSVGVNSYEQYF. The chain recombines TRBV9 with TRBJ2-7; D unclear. This CDR3 comprises 14 residues. The V gene lost 0 bases and the J gene lost 0 bases, with 7 bases spanning the gap. Per the germline V gene, CDR1 is SGDLS and CDR2 is YYNGEE.

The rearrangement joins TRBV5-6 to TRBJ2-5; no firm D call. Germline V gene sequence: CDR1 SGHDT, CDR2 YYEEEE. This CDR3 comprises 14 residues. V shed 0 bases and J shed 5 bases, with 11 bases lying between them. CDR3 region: CASSLGLSRETQYF. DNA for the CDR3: TGTGCCAGCAGCTTGGGGCTGTCTAGGGAGACCCAGTACTTC. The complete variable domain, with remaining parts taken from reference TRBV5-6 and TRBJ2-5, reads DAGVTQSPTHLIKTRGQQVTLRCSPKSGHDTVSWYQQALGQGPQFIFQYYEEEERQRGNFPDRFSGHQFPNYSSELNVNALLLGDSALYLCASSLGLSRETQYFGPGTRLLVL.

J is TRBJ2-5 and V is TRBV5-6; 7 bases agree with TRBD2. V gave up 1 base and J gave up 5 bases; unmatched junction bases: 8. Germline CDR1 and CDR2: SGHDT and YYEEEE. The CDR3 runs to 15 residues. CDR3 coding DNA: TGTGCCAGCAGCTTGAGGGGTGTTAGCGGGGAGACCCAGTACTTC. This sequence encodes CASSLRGVSGETQYF.

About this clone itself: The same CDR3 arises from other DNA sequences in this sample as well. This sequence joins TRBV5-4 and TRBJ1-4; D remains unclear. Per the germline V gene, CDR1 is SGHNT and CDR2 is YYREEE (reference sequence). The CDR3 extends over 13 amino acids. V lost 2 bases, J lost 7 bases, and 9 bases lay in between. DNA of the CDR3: TGTGCCAGCAGCTTCGGAGGGTCTGAAAAACTGTTTTTT. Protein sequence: CASSFGGSEKLFF.

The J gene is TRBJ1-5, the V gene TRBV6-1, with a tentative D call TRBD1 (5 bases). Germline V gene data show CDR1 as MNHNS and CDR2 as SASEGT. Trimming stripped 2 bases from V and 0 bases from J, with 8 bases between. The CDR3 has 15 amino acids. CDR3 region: CASSEHRNSNQPQHF. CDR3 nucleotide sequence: TGTGCCAGCAGTGAACACAGGAATAGCAATCAGCCCCAGCATTTT.

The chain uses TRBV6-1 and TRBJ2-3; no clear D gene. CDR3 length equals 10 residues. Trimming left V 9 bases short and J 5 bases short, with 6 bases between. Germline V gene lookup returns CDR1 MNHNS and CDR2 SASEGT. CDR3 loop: CAREKDTQYF. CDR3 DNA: TGTGCCAGGGAGAAAGATACGCAGTATTTT.

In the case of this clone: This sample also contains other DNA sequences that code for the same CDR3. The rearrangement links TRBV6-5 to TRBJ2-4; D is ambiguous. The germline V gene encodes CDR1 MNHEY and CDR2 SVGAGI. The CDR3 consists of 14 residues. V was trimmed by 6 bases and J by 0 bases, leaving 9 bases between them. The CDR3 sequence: CASSPSGAKNIQYF. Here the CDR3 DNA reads TGTGCCAGCAGCCCGTCAGGAGCCAAAAACATTCAGTACTTC.

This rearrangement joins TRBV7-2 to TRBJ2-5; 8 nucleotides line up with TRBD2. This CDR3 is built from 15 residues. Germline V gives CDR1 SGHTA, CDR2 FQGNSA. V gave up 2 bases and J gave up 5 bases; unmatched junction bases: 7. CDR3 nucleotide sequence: TGTGCCAGCAGCTTAAAGCGGGAGCTCACGGAGACCCAGTACTTC. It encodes CASSLKRELTETQYF.

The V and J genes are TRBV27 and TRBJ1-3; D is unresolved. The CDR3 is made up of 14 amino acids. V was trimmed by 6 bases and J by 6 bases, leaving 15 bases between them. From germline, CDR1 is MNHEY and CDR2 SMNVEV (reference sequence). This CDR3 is CASRREWSENTIYF. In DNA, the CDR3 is TGTGCCAGCAGGAGGGAATGGAGCGAAAACACCATATATTTT.

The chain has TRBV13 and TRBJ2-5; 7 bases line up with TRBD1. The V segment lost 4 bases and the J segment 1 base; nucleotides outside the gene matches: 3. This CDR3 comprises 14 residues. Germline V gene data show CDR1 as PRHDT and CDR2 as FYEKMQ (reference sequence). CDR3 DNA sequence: TGTGCCAGCAGCTACAGGGGACCCCAAGAGACCCAGTACTTC. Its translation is CASSYRGPQETQYF.

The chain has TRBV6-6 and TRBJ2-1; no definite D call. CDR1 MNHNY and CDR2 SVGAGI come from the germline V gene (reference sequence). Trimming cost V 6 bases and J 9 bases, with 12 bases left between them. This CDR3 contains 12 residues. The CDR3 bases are TGTGCCAGCAGCACCCTACCCAGTGAGCAGTTCTTC. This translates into CASSTLPSEQFF.

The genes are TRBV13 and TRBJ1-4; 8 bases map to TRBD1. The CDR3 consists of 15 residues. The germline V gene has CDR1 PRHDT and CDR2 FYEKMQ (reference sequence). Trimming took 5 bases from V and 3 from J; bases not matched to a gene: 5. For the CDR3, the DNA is TGTGCCAGCAGCATGCAGGGGGCGGCTAATGAAAAACTGTTTTTT. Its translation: CASSMQGAANEKLFF.

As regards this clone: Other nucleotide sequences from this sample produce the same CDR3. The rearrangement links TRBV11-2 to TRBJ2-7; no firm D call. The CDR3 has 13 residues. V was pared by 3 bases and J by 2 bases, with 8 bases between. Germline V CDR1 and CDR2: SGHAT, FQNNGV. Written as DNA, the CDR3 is TGTGCCAGCAGCTTTTCCGTTCCCTACGAGCAGTACTTC. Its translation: CASSFSVPYEQYF.

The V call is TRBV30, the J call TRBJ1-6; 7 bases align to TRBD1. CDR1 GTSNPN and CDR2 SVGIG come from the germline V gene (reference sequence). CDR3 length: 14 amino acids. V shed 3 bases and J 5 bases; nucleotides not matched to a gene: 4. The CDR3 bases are TGTGCCTGGAGCATAGGGGGCAATAATTCACCCCTCCACTTT. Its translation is CAWSIGGNNSPLHF. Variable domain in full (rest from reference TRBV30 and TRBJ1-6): SQTIHQWPATLVQPVGSPLSLECTVEGTSNPNLYWYRQAAGRGLQLLFYSVGIGQISSEVPQNLSASRPQDRQFILSSKKLLLSDSGFYLCAWSIGGNNSPLHFGNGTRLTVT.

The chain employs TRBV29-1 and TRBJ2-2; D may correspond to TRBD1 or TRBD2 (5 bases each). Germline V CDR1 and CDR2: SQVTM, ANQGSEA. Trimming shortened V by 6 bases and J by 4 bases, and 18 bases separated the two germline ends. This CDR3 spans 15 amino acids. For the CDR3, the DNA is TGCAGCGTACGGGGCTCCGGGCTGGGCACCGGGGAGCTGTTTTTT. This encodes CSVRGSGLGTGELFF.

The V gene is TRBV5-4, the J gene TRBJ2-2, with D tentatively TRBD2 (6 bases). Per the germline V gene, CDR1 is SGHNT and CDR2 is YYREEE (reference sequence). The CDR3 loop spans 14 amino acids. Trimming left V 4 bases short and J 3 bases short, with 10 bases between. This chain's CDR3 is CASSLGGDTGELFF. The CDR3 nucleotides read TGTGCCAGCAGCCTCGGAGGGGACACCGGGGAGCTGTTTTTT.

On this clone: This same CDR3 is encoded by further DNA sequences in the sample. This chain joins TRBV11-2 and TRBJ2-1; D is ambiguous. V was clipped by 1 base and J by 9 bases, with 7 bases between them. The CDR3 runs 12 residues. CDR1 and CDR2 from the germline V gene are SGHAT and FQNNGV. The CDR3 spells CASSLGASEQFF. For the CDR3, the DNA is TGTGCCAGCAGCTTAGGCGCCAGTGAGCAGTTCTTC.

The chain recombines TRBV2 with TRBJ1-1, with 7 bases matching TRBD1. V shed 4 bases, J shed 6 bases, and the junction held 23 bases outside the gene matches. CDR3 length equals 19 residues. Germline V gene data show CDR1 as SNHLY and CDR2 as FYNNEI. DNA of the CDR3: TGTGCCAGCAGTGCCTTAGGAGGGACAGTTTTGCCACCGAGGTCTGAAGCTTTCTTT. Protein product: CASSALGGTVLPPRSEAFF.

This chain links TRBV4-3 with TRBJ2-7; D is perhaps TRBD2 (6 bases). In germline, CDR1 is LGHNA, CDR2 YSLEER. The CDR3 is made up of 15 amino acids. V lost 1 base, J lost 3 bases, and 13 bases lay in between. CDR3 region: CASSQGTGVNYEQYF. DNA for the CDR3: TGCGCCAGCAGCCAAGGCACGGGGGTCAACTACGAGCAGTACTTC.

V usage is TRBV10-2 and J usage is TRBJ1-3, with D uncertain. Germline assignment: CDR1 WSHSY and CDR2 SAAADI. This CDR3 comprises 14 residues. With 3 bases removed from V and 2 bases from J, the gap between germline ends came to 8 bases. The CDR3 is CASSDGVTGNTIYF. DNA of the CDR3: TGCGCCAGCAGTGACGGGGTTACTGGAAACACCATATATTTT.

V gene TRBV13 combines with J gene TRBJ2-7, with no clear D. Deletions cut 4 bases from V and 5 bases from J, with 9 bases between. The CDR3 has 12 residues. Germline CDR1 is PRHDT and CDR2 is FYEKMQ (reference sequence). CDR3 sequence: CASSSRPDEQYF. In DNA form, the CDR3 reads TGTGCCAGCAGCTCCAGACCAGACGAGCAGTACTTC.

CDR3: CASIRAPYEQYF. The CDR3, as DNA: TGTGCCAGCATAAGGGCCCCCTACGAGCAGTACTTC. The V and J genes are TRBV5-8 and TRBJ2-7; D gene unclear. This CDR3 is built from 12 residues. The V gene lost 6 bases and the J gene lost 2 bases, with 9 bases spanning the gap. Germline V gene lookup returns CDR1 SGHTS and CDR2 YDEGEE.

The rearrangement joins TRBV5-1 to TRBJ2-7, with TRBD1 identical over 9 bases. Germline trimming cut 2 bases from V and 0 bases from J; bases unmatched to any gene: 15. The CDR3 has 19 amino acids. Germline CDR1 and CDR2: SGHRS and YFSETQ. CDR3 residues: CASSLWDRAPEGSSYEQYF. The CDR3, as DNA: TGCGCCAGCAGCTTATGGGACAGGGCCCCGGAGGGCTCCTCCTACGAGCAGTACTTC.